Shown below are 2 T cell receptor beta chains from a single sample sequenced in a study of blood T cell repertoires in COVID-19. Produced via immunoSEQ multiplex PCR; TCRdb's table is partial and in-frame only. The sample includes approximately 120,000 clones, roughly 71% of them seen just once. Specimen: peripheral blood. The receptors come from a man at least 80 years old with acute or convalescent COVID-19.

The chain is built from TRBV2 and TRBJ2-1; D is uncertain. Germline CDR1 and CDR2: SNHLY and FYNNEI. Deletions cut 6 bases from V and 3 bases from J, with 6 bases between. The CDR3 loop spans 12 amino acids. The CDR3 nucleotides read TGTGCCAGCAGCGCCTACTACAATGAGCAGTTCTTC. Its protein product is CASSAYYNEQFF.

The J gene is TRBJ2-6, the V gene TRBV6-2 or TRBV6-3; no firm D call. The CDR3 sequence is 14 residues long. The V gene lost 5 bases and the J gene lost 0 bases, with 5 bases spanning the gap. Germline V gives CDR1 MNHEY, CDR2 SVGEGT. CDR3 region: CASSRSSGANVLTF. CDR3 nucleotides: TGTGCCAGCAGTCGGAGCTCTGGGGCCAACGTCCTGACTTTC.